The next 27 T cell receptor beta chains were all read from a single sample in a study of blood T cell repertoires in COVID-19. The table came from immunoSEQ multiplex PCR; TCRdb's copy has only in-frame clones and leaves some out. The sample yields approximately 84,000 clones, just under 80% seen once. Sequenced sample: peripheral blood. The receptors stem from a human donor in a cohort sampled during active COVID-19.

The chain uses TRBV7-9 and TRBJ2-1, with 7 nucleotides matching TRBD2. Germline CDR1 is SEHNR and CDR2 is FQNEAQ (reference sequence). The CDR3 is made up of 16 amino acids. V was pared by 5 bases and J by 7 bases, with 14 bases of the junction left unmatched. The CDR3 sequence: CASSPSGSGSGNEQFF. The CDR3, as DNA: TGTGCCAGCAGCCCCAGTGGTAGCGGGTCTGGGAATGAGCAGTTCTTC.

This clone was detected only a few times. The chain employs TRBV19 and TRBJ1-2; TRBD1 is a possible D gene (5 bases). The ends were cut back, 1 base at V and 4 bases at J, with 16 bases in the middle. Germline CDR1 is LNHDA and CDR2 is SQIVND (reference sequence). This CDR3 comprises 16 residues. The CDR3 nucleotides read TGTGCCAGTAGTATAGCGCAGGGTCTTATTTCCTATGGCTACACCTTC. The encoded protein is CASSIAQGLISYGYTF.

The gene calls are TRBV19 and TRBJ2-6; 9 positions agree with TRBD1. Trimming at V came to 6 bases and at J to 4 bases, leaving 7 bases not matched to a gene. In germline, CDR1 is LNHDA, CDR2 SQIVND (reference sequence). The CDR3 runs to 16 residues. The CDR3 coding sequence is TGTGCCAGTAGCATACAGGGGGCCAAGGGGGCCAACGTCCTGACTTTC. Its protein product is CASSIQGAKGANVLTF.

The rearrangement uses TRBV6-5 and TRBJ1-4; D not resolved. The germline gives CDR1 MNHEY, CDR2 SVGAGI. This CDR3 contains 15 residues. The V end was cut by 7 bases, the J end by 5 bases, with 17 bases between. The CDR3 reads CASTQRGLGNEKLFF. CDR3 coding DNA: TGTGCCAGCACCCAGCGGGGTTTGGGGAATGAAAAACTGTTTTTT.

The CDR3 DNA sequence: TGTGCCAGTAGTATAAGGAGGGACAGGAAAGGCAATCAGCCCCAGCATTTT. Translated, it gives CASSIRRDRKGNQPQHF. This sequence joins TRBV19 and TRBJ1-5, with 8 nucleotides matching TRBD1. The V gene end was trimmed by 2 bases and the J gene end by 2 bases; junction bases not matched to a gene: 8. The CDR3 length is 17 residues. CDR1 is LNHDA and CDR2 is SQIVND in the germline V gene (reference sequence).

This chain joins TRBV29-1 and TRBJ2-3, with TRBD2 matching 9 bases. V shed 4 bases and J 2 bases; nucleotides not matched to a gene: 7. This CDR3 is built from 15 residues. Germline V gene sequence: CDR1 SQVTM, CDR2 ANQGSEA. CDR3: CSVAPSGTDTDTQYF. The CDR3, as DNA: TGCAGCGTTGCCCCTAGCGGGACCGACACAGATACGCAGTATTTT.

The chain combines TRBV25-1 with TRBJ1-2; D remains unclear. The CDR3 loop spans 11 amino acids. The V gene lost 8 bases and the J gene lost 1 base, with 5 bases spanning the gap. Germline CDR1 reads MGHDK; CDR2 reads SYGVNS. CDR3 bases: TGTGCCAGCGGCGGTAACTATGGCTACACCTTC. The encoded protein is CASGGNYGYTF.

The rearrangement uses TRBV9 and TRBJ2-5; D is undetermined. CDR1 and CDR2 (germline): SGDLS, YYNGEE. With 0 bases removed from V and 3 bases from J, the gap between germline ends came to 6 bases. The CDR3 is 13 amino acids. The CDR3 here is CASSVAVEETQYF. In DNA, the CDR3 is TGTGCCAGCAGCGTAGCAGTGGAAGAGACCCAGTACTTC.

The chain links TRBV2 to TRBJ2-7, with TRBD1 matching over 7 bases. The V segment lost 7 bases and the J segment 2 bases; nucleotides outside the gene matches: 5. CDR1 and CDR2 from the germline V gene are SNHLY and FYNNEI. This CDR3 contains 13 residues. CDR3 DNA: TGTGCCAGCACTAGACAGGGCACCTACGAGCAGTACTTC. The encoded protein is CASTRQGTYEQYF.

The rearrangement joins TRBV5-4 to TRBJ2-7, with 9 positions matching TRBD1. Germline assignment: CDR1 SGHNT and CDR2 YYREEE (reference sequence). The trim removed 3 bases at V and 5 bases at J, leaving 9 bases unmatched. The CDR3 spans 15 residues. CDR3: CASSSPGTGRNEQYF. The CDR3 DNA sequence: TGTGCCAGCAGCTCTCCAGGGACAGGGCGCAACGAGCAGTACTTC.

The chain is built from TRBV18 and TRBJ2-7; 9 nucleotides align to TRBD2. V trimming: 3 bases; J trimming: 3 bases; junction bases outside the gene matches: 0. Looked up from germline, CDR1 is KGHSH and CDR2 is LQKENI. The length of the CDR3 is 13 residues. The CDR3 region has the DNA TGTGCCAGCTCACCGACTAGCGGCTACGAGCAGTACTTC. Its translation is CASSPTSGYEQYF.

The rearrangement uses TRBV7-9 and TRBJ2-7, with 9 bases fitting TRBD1. Trimming at V came to 6 bases and at J to 4 bases, leaving 10 bases not matched to a gene. Germline CDR1 reads SEHNR; CDR2 reads FQNEAQ (reference sequence). CDR3 length: 15 residues. CDR3 residues: CASRGQGVSGYEQYF. The CDR3 coding sequence is TGTGCCAGCAGGGGACAGGGTGTCTCCGGATACGAGCAGTACTTC. The variable domain in full, completed from reference TRBV7-9 and TRBJ2-7, reads DTGVSQNPRHKITKRGQNVTFRCDPISEHNRLYWYRQTLGQGPEFLTYFQNEAQLEKSRLLSDRFSAERPKGSFSTLEIQRTEQGDSAMYLCASRGQGVSGYEQYFGPGTRLTVT.

The chain carries TRBV5-5 and TRBJ1-1; D is possibly TRBD1 (6 bases). This CDR3 has 14 amino acids. The germline CDR1 and CDR2 sequences are SGHKS and YYEKEE (reference sequence). V was cut by 2 bases and J by 1 base, with 9 bases left in between. CDR3 protein: CASSFYRENTEAFF. The CDR3 DNA sequence: TGTGCCAGCAGCTTCTACAGGGAGAACACTGAAGCTTTCTTT.

This clone was found many times. The chain links TRBV27 to TRBJ2-7; 7 bases match TRBD2. Germline CDR1 MNHEY, CDR2 SMNVEV (reference sequence). The CDR3 contains 16 residues. Germline trimming cut 4 bases from V and 0 bases from J; bases unmatched to any gene: 9. CDR3: CASSSSYGLDSYEQYF. The DNA for the CDR3 is TGTGCCAGCAGTTCCTCCTACGGACTAGACTCCTACGAGCAGTACTTC.

This clone came up a few times. The CDR3 sequence: CASSGLGLAGIVYEQYF. CDR3 DNA: TGTGCCAGCAGTGGACTAGGGCTAGCGGGTATCGTCTACGAGCAGTACTTC. The rearrangement links TRBV6-1 to TRBJ2-7, with 8 nucleotides matching TRBD2. Germline V gene sequence: CDR1 MNHNS, CDR2 SASEGT. The CDR3 spans 17 residues. V trimming: 4 bases; J trimming: 3 bases; junction bases outside the gene matches: 14.

J is TRBJ2-3 and V is TRBV7-9; 7 bases fit TRBD1. CDR3 length: 14 residues. The V segment lost 4 bases and the J segment 1 base; nucleotides outside the gene matches: 2. Germline V lookup: CDR1 SEHNR, CDR2 FQNEAQ (reference sequence). The CDR3 region is CASSYGQGTDTQYF. CDR3 DNA: TGTGCCAGCAGCTACGGACAGGGCACAGATACGCAGTATTTT.

The rearrangement joins TRBV28 to TRBJ1-2; 12 nucleotides line up with TRBD1. This CDR3 contains 17 residues. CDR1 is MDHEN and CDR2 is SYDVKM in the germline V gene. V gave up 5 bases and J gave up 4 bases; unmatched junction bases: 11. CDR3 residues: CASSHRDRGPLGYGYTF. The CDR3, as DNA: TGTGCCAGCAGTCACCGGGACAGGGGGCCCTTGGGCTATGGCTACACCTTC.

The chain employs TRBV24-1 and TRBJ1-2, with D possibly matching TRBD1 (5 bases). This CDR3 contains 16 residues. Germline V gives CDR1 KGHDR, CDR2 SFDVKD. V lost 4 bases and J 3 bases, leaving 17 bases between the germline ends. The CDR3 region is CATSDPLAQGYYGYTF. In DNA form, the CDR3 reads TGTGCCACCAGTGACCCACTAGCCCAGGGCTACTATGGCTACACCTTC.

The J gene is TRBJ1-6, the V gene TRBV27; tentative D call: TRBD1 (6 bases). Germline V gene lookup returns CDR1 MNHEY and CDR2 SMNVEV (reference sequence). Trimming cost V 3 bases and J 16 bases, with 22 bases left between them. This CDR3 spans 15 amino acids. CDR3 sequence (DNA): TGTGCCAGCAGTTTCGGCAGGGGCGCCCTAGGTGTACTCCACTTT. Its protein is CASSFGRGALGVLHF.

The rearrangement uses TRBV28 and TRBJ2-5; weak D call: TRBD1 (6 bases). The V gene's germline CDR1 is MDHEN and CDR2 SYDVKM. The CDR3 spans 14 residues. The germline V and J ends were trimmed by 4 bases and 6 bases, with 15 bases remaining between them. The CDR3 reads CASSSDTGYQTQYF. CDR3 in DNA: TGTGCCAGCAGTTCAGACACAGGGTACCAGACCCAGTACTTC. The whole variable domain, filled in from reference TRBV28 and TRBJ2-5, reads DVKVTQSSRYLVKRTGEKVFLECVQDMDHENMFWYRQDPGLGLRLIYFSYDVKMKEKGDIPEGYSVSREKKERFSLILESASTNQTSMYLCASSSDTGYQTQYFGPGTRLLVL.

The V call is TRBV7-9, the J call TRBJ2-5, with D possibly TRBD2 on 5 matching bases. CDR1 and CDR2 from the germline V gene are SEHNR and FQNEAQ (reference sequence). The CDR3 runs to 14 residues. The V end lost 6 bases, the J end lost 4 bases, and 15 bases lay between the germline ends. The CDR3 here is CASSRDYAAETQYF. CDR3 in DNA: TGTGCCAGCAGTCGTGACTACGCGGCAGAGACCCAGTACTTC.

The chain combines TRBV6-5 with TRBJ2-1; TRBD1 aligns across 9 bases. The J segment lost 9 bases and the V segment lost 5 bases, leaving 11 bases of the junction unmatched. CDR1 is MNHEY, CDR2 SVGAGI, per germline. CDR3 length: 15 residues. CDR3 DNA: TGTGCCAGCAGTCGACCCGGGACAGGGTGGGTTGAGCAGTTCTTC. Translation: CASSRPGTGWVEQFF.

The chain couples TRBV18 to TRBJ2-1, with 12 bases fitting TRBD2. V shed 0 bases, J shed 6 bases, and the junction held 9 bases outside the gene matches. This CDR3 has 18 residues. Germline-derived CDR1 and CDR2 are KGHSH and LQKENI. The CDR3 loop reads CASSPPGLAGGRSNEQFF. Here the CDR3 DNA reads TGTGCCAGCTCACCACCGGGCCTAGCGGGGGGGCGGAGCAATGAGCAGTTCTTC.

The gene calls are TRBV2 and TRBJ2-1, with 8 bases fitting TRBD2. CDR3 size: 18 residues. Germline lookup yields CDR1 SNHLY and CDR2 FYNNEI. The trim removed 8 bases at V and 0 bases at J, leaving 15 bases unmatched. CDR3 DNA: TGTGCCAGCCTCGGCGGGGGGACGGGATTGAGCTCCTACAATGAGCAGTTCTTC. It yields the protein CASLGGGTGLSSYNEQFF.

Only one count was recorded for this clone. The rearrangement uses TRBV6-5 and TRBJ1-6, with no clear D. The CDR3 runs to 16 residues. Germline CDR1 and CDR2: MNHEY and SVGAGI. The V gene lost 0 bases and the J gene lost 9 bases, with 15 bases spanning the gap. CDR3 region: CASSYSGWPTPSPLHF. CDR3 DNA: TGTGCCAGCAGTTACTCCGGGTGGCCCACCCCTTCACCCCTCCACTTT.

This sequence joins TRBV2 and TRBJ2-5, with TRBD2 identical over 7 bases. V was clipped by 3 bases and J by 5 bases; unmatched bases: 3. The CDR3 loop spans 13 amino acids. Germline V gene data show CDR1 as SNHLY and CDR2 as FYNNEI. The CDR3 sequence is CASSDGGRETQYF. In nucleotides, the CDR3 is TGTGCCAGCAGTGACGGGGGGAGGGAGACCCAGTACTTC.

The V gene is TRBV30, the J gene TRBJ2-4; D remains unclear. Between the trimmed V and J ends, which lost 0 bases and 1 base, there was a span of 13 bases. The CDR3 length is 16 residues. The germline CDR1 and CDR2 sequences are GTSNPN and SVGIG (reference sequence). In nucleotides, the CDR3 is TGTGCCTGGAGTGTACCACTTGGTGGTGCCAAAAACATTCAGTACTTC. Translated, it gives CAWSVPLGGAKNIQYF.